Listed here is a single T cell receptor (beta chain). Original processing methods: Amplification of reference gene primers provided the estimated nucleated cell counts. Assay: immunoSEQ multiplex PCR; the TCRdb copy retains only in-frame clones and omits some. That table furnishes V, J and clone size, whereas the DNA furnished D and trimming. The sample yields under 140,000 clones, 88% seen once. The sample belongs to a study of blood T cell repertoires in COVID-19. At the level of the study: Material from acute and convalescent COVID-19 was sourced from the United States, Italy and Spain. The cDNA or gDNA used as material had been derived from T cells, B-cell-depleted T cells, or PBMCs.

Looked up from germline, CDR1 is MNHEY and CDR2 is SMNVEV (reference sequence). Trimming stripped 6 bases from V and 2 bases from J, with 17 bases between. The CDR3 covers 16 residues. Sequencing was carried out using peripheral blood. The genes are TRBV27 and TRBJ2-1; D perhaps matches TRBD2 (6 bases). This clonotype was sampled from a woman aged 45-65 years with acute or convalescent COVID-19. The CDR3 spells CASRPLGAGTYNEQFF. The CDR3 DNA follows: TGTGCCAGCAGGCCCCTAGGAGCGGGCACCTACAATGAGCAGTTCTTC.